Included here is one T cell receptor beta chain sequence, with context. The data were obtained in a study of blood T cells in healthy people across ages. Germline V CDR1 and CDR2: KGHDR, SFDVKD. The germline V and J ends were trimmed by 5 bases and 4 bases, with 13 bases remaining between them. The CDR3 totals 14 residues. Every sample yielded at least 6 million isolated PBMCs. A J-beta primer mix and a sample-barcoded 5' primer were used in a second PCR of about 7 to 11 cycles. TCRdb used MiXCR to reprocess the 5' RACE reads, holding one entry per CDR3 protein. The sample includes approximately 820,000 distinct CDR3 sequences, more than 40% of them seen just once.

The genes are TRBV24-1 and TRBJ1-2, with a tentative D call TRBD1 (5 bases). The sequencing sample was made of blood. This TCR derives from a man in his sixties in good health. CDR3 DNA sequence: TGTGCCACCAGTGGGCAGGGAAAAGCCTATGGCTACACCTTC. Amino acids: CATSGQGKAYGYTF.